This T cell receptor (beta chain) was documented in a study of blood T cell repertoires in COVID-19. Across the whole study: The United States, Italy and Spain supplied acute and convalescent COVID-19 samples. The analysed material was cDNA or gDNA that came from T cells, B-cell-depleted T cells, or PBMCs.

The data were produced by immunoSEQ multiplex PCR, yet TCRdb's version contains in-frame clones alone and is incomplete. The sample includes approximately 450,000 clones, 70% to 90% of them seen just once. Clinical histories supplied by participants themselves formed the basis of cohort assignment. This clone has only one observation. The CDR3 extends over 12 amino acids. The germline V gene encodes CDR1 SGHTA and CDR2 FQGNSA. V lost 1 base and J 7 bases, leaving 4 bases between the germline ends. This clonotype was sampled from a woman aged 18-29 years with acute COVID-19. The rearrangement links TRBV7-2 to TRBJ2-2; D gene unclear. Material for sequencing was PBMCs or T cells enriched from blood (not recorded which). CDR3 nucleotides: TGTGCCAGCAGCTTAGTATACGGGGAGCTGTTTTTT. Amino acid sequence: CASSLVYGELFF.